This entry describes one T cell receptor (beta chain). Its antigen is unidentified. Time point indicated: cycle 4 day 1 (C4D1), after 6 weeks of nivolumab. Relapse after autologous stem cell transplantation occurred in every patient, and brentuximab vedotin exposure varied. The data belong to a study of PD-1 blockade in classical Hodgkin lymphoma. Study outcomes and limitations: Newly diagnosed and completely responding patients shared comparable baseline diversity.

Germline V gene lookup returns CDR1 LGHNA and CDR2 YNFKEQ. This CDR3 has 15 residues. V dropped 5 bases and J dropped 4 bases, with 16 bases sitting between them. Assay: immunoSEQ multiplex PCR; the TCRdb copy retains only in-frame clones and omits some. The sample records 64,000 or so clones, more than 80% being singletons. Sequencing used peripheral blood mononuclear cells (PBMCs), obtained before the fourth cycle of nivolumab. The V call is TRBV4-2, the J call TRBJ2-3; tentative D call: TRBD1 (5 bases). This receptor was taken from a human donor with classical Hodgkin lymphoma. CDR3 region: CASSTGQYSADTQYF. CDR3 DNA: TGTGCCAGCAGCACTGGACAATACAGTGCAGATACGCAGTATTTT.